A selection of T cell receptor beta chains follows, all from one sample in a study of T cell changes during pregnancy in multiple sclerosis. Assay: immunoSEQ multiplex PCR; the TCRdb copy retains only in-frame clones and omits some. The sample consists of approximately 85,000 clones, 90% to 95% of them appearing once. The sample in question was peripheral blood, obtained in the first trimester of pregnancy. The source is a female donor with multiple sclerosis, enrolled in a pregnancy study. Both conserved end residues are part of each CDR3. The D gene is left open where the match is weak. For some rows the clone size is stated as once, few or many, or as a class when expanded; others skip it.

CDR3nt: TGCGCCAGCAGCACAGGAACCGGTACATTTTCAAGCTATGGCTACACCTTC; CDR3aa: CASSTGTGTFSSYGYTF; v_gene: TRBV4-1; j_gene: TRBJ1-2; d_gene: .; abundance: .
CDR3nt: TGTGCCAGCAGCCAGACAGGGGGCCTAAGACAAGCTTTCTTT; CDR3aa: CASSQTGGLRQAFF; v_gene: TRBV5-6; j_gene: TRBJ1-1; d_gene: TRBD1; abundance: .
CDR3nt: TGTGCCAGCAGCCAAGTCTACGGGAGTGGTGAGCAGTACTTC; CDR3aa: CASSQVYGSGEQYF; v_gene: TRBV14; j_gene: TRBJ2-7; d_gene: .; abundance: .
CDR3nt: TGTGCCGGAGCAGACGCTAGCACAGATACGCAGTATTTT; CDR3aa: CAGADASTDTQYF; v_gene: TRBV30; j_gene: TRBJ2-3; d_gene: .; abundance: .
CDR3nt: TGTGCCAGCAGCTCGGGACAGGGAGGGATTGGTGGCTACACCTTC; CDR3aa: CASSSGQGGIGGYTF; v_gene: TRBV11-3; j_gene: TRBJ1-2; d_gene: TRBD1; abundance: .
CDR3nt: TGTGCCAGCAGCCCGGGACAGGTCACTGAAGCTTTCTTT; CDR3aa: CASSPGQVTEAFF; v_gene: TRBV5-5; j_gene: TRBJ1-1; d_gene: TRBD1; abundance: once
CDR3nt: TGTGCCATCCAGGGGGCATATACGCAGTATTTT; CDR3aa: CAIQGAYTQYF; v_gene: TRBV10-3; j_gene: TRBJ2-3; d_gene: TRBD1; abundance: .
CDR3nt: TGTGCCAGCAGTTACTCAACCAGAGGACAGGCTGAAGCTTTCTTT; CDR3aa: CASSYSTRGQAEAFF; v_gene: TRBV6-5; j_gene: TRBJ1-1; d_gene: TRBD1; abundance: .
CDR3nt: TGCGCCAGCAGCTCACTAAGGACAGATCTCGAGCAGTACTTC; CDR3aa: CASSSLRTDLEQYF; v_gene: TRBV4-1; j_gene: TRBJ2-7; d_gene: .; abundance: .
CDR3nt: TGTGCCAGCCGACAACAGGGCCTTGTAAATTCACCCCTCCACTTT; CDR3aa: CASRQQGLVNSPLHF; v_gene: TRBV19; j_gene: TRBJ1-6; d_gene: .; abundance: .
CDR3nt: TGCGCCAGCAGCTTGGAGACAGGGGGCACAGATACGCAGTATTTT; CDR3aa: CASSLETGGTDTQYF; v_gene: TRBV5-1; j_gene: TRBJ2-3; d_gene: TRBD1; abundance: .
CDR3nt: TGTGCCAGCAGCCATGGGCTAGCGGGAGGTGGTGAGCAGTTCTTC; CDR3aa: CASSHGLAGGGEQFF; v_gene: TRBV14; j_gene: TRBJ2-1; d_gene: TRBD2; abundance: .
CDR3nt: TGCGCCAGCAGTGATGCAAGCCCCGGGGCCAACGTCCTGACTTTC; CDR3aa: CASSDASPGANVLTF; v_gene: TRBV10-1; j_gene: TRBJ2-6; d_gene: .; abundance: .
CDR3nt: TGCGCCAGCAGCCGGCAACTAAGGGGTTCAACTAATGAAAAACTGTTTTTT; CDR3aa: CASSRQLRGSTNEKLFF; v_gene: TRBV4-3; j_gene: TRBJ1-4; d_gene: .; abundance: .
CDR3nt: TGTGCCAGCTCGCAGGGGGACACTGAAGCTTTCTTT; CDR3aa: CASSQGDTEAFF; v_gene: TRBV18; j_gene: TRBJ1-1; d_gene: TRBD1; abundance: .
CDR3nt: TGCGCCAGCAGCGCCGAGGGGGTAACTAATGAAAAACTGTTTTTT; CDR3aa: CASSAEGVTNEKLFF; v_gene: TRBV4-3; j_gene: TRBJ1-4; d_gene: .; abundance: .
CDR3nt: TGTGCCAGCAGTGGGGGACTAAACTACGAGCAGTACTTC; CDR3aa: CASSGGLNYEQYF; v_gene: TRBV2; j_gene: TRBJ2-7; d_gene: TRBD2; abundance: .
CDR3nt: TGCAGTGCTACGGACAGGGAGCAGTACTTC; CDR3aa: CSATDREQYF; v_gene: TRBV20-1; j_gene: TRBJ2-7; d_gene: TRBD1; abundance: once
CDR3nt: TGTGCCAGTAAGGGAGGTGAGCGGGGGGGCCTTTATGAGCAGTTCTTC; CDR3aa: CASKGGERGGLYEQFF; v_gene: TRBV19; j_gene: TRBJ2-1; d_gene: TRBD2; abundance: .
CDR3nt: TGCGCCAGCAGCTATCATCGGGGGGAATACAATGAGCAGTTCTTC; CDR3aa: CASSYHRGEYNEQFF; v_gene: TRBV4-1; j_gene: TRBJ2-1; d_gene: TRBD2; abundance: .
CDR3nt: TGTGCCAGCAGTTACTCTTCGACAGGGGTCTATGGCTACACCTTC; CDR3aa: CASSYSSTGVYGYTF; v_gene: TRBV6-5; j_gene: TRBJ1-2; d_gene: TRBD1; abundance: .
CDR3nt: TGTGCCAGCAGTTACTCATACACAGACACTGAAGCTTTCTTT; CDR3aa: CASSYSYTDTEAFF; v_gene: TRBV6-5; j_gene: TRBJ1-1; d_gene: .; abundance: .
CDR3nt: TGTGCCACCCAGGGGGCCGGTGGCTACACCTTC; CDR3aa: CATQGAGGYTF; v_gene: TRBV27; j_gene: TRBJ1-2; d_gene: TRBD1; abundance: .
CDR3nt: TGTGCCAGCAGAGCCGACAGGGCCATGGCTCAGCCCCAGCATTTT; CDR3aa: CASRADRAMAQPQHF; v_gene: TRBV6-1; j_gene: TRBJ1-5; d_gene: TRBD1; abundance: .
CDR3nt: TGTGCCAGCAGCCGTTCCAGGGGTTCCTATAATTCACCCCTCCACTTT; CDR3aa: CASSRSRGSYNSPLHF; v_gene: TRBV28; j_gene: TRBJ1-6; d_gene: .; abundance: .
CDR3nt: TGCGCCAGCAGCCAACATAGGACAGGGGTTACCGGGGAGCTGTTTTTT; CDR3aa: CASSQHRTGVTGELFF; v_gene: TRBV4-3; j_gene: TRBJ2-2; d_gene: TRBD1; abundance: .
CDR3nt: TGCGCCAGCAGCCTCGGGAGGGCCGCGGTCGTAGCCAAAAACATTCAGTACTTC; CDR3aa: CASSLGRAAVVAKNIQYF; v_gene: TRBV4-1; j_gene: TRBJ2-4; d_gene: TRBD2; abundance: .
CDR3nt: TGCAGCGTTGAAAGGATCGGGACCTACGAGCAGTACTTC; CDR3aa: CSVERIGTYEQYF; v_gene: TRBV29-1; j_gene: TRBJ2-7; d_gene: .; abundance: .
CDR3nt: TGTGCCAGCAGCCCAAAGACAGGGGTTAACAATGAGCAGTTCTTC; CDR3aa: CASSPKTGVNNEQFF; v_gene: TRBV7-6; j_gene: TRBJ2-1; d_gene: TRBD1; abundance: .
CDR3nt: TGTGCCAGCAGCCAGGGGAGCTTATATCAGCCCCAGCATTTT; CDR3aa: CASSQGSLYQPQHF; v_gene: TRBV19; j_gene: TRBJ1-5; d_gene: .; abundance: .
CDR3nt: TGTGCCAGCAGTTTAAGCCCTCAAGAGACCCAGTACTTC; CDR3aa: CASSLSPQETQYF; v_gene: TRBV27; j_gene: TRBJ2-5; d_gene: .; abundance: once
CDR3nt: TGTGCCAGCAGTTTCGGACAGGGGGCCCCTGGCTACACCTTC; CDR3aa: CASSFGQGAPGYTF; v_gene: TRBV6-1; j_gene: TRBJ1-2; d_gene: TRBD1; abundance: once
CDR3nt: TGTGCCAGCAGCCCGACTAGCGGGACGGGAAATGAGCAGTTCTTC; CDR3aa: CASSPTSGTGNEQFF; v_gene: TRBV7-3; j_gene: TRBJ2-1; d_gene: TRBD2; abundance: .
CDR3nt: TGTGCCAGCATTCTGACGGCAGGACAGGGCTCCTACGAGCAGTACTTC; CDR3aa: CASILTAGQGSYEQYF; v_gene: TRBV2; j_gene: TRBJ2-7; d_gene: TRBD1; abundance: .
CDR3nt: TGCGCCAGCAGCCAAGGGGACAGGGGTCCCTACGAGCAGTACTTC; CDR3aa: CASSQGDRGPYEQYF; v_gene: TRBV4-1; j_gene: TRBJ2-7; d_gene: TRBD1; abundance: .
CDR3nt: TGTGCCAGCAGTTTGACCCTAGCGGGAGTGCCCAACAATGAGCAGTTCTTC; CDR3aa: CASSLTLAGVPNNEQFF; v_gene: TRBV27; j_gene: TRBJ2-1; d_gene: TRBD2; abundance: .
CDR3nt: TGTGCCAGCTCACCCTCACCGACAGGGGGCACCATTAATTCACCCCTCCACTTT; CDR3aa: CASSPSPTGGTINSPLHF; v_gene: TRBV18; j_gene: TRBJ1-6; d_gene: TRBD1; abundance: .
CDR3nt: TGTGCCAGCTCACCACCGCGGGGGGAAGAGCAGTTCTTC; CDR3aa: CASSPPRGEEQFF; v_gene: TRBV18; j_gene: TRBJ2-1; d_gene: TRBD2; abundance: .
CDR3nt: TGTGCCAGCAGCTTAGCCGGGACAGGGGGCTTCACTGAAGCTTTCTTT; CDR3aa: CASSLAGTGGFTEAFF; v_gene: TRBV7-9; j_gene: TRBJ1-1; d_gene: TRBD1; abundance: .
CDR3nt: TGTGCCAGCAGCTTATGGGACTATACAGATACGCAGTATTTT; CDR3aa: CASSLWDYTDTQYF; v_gene: TRBV11-2; j_gene: TRBJ2-3; d_gene: TRBD2; abundance: .
CDR3nt: TGTGCCAGCAGCTTAGTTAGGAGTGAGAATGAGCAGTTCTTC; CDR3aa: CASSLVRSENEQFF; v_gene: TRBV11-2; j_gene: TRBJ2-1; d_gene: .; abundance: .
CDR3nt: TGCGCCAGCAGCCTGGACAGCTCTGGAAACACCATATATTTT; CDR3aa: CASSLDSSGNTIYF; v_gene: TRBV5-1; j_gene: TRBJ1-3; d_gene: .; abundance: .
CDR3nt: TGTGCCAGTAGGAACAGGGGCAGGAACACTGAAGCTTTCTTT; CDR3aa: CASRNRGRNTEAFF; v_gene: TRBV19; j_gene: TRBJ1-1; d_gene: TRBD1; abundance: .
CDR3nt: TGTGCCAGCAGTGTGACGGGACAGGGCAGAAAGTACGAGCAGTACTTC; CDR3aa: CASSVTGQGRKYEQYF; v_gene: TRBV25-1; j_gene: TRBJ2-7; d_gene: TRBD1; abundance: .
CDR3nt: TGTGCCAGCAGTTACAACCAGGCTTATGGCTACACCTTC; CDR3aa: CASSYNQAYGYTF; v_gene: TRBV6-5; j_gene: TRBJ1-2; d_gene: .; abundance: .
CDR3nt: TGTGCCAGTAGTACACTAGCGGGGGGACGTAGCACAGATACGCAGTATTTT; CDR3aa: CASSTLAGGRSTDTQYF; v_gene: TRBV19; j_gene: TRBJ2-3; d_gene: TRBD2; abundance: .
CDR3nt: TGTGCCAGCTCACCCAGTATGACCGGGGAGCTGTTTTTT; CDR3aa: CASSPSMTGELFF; v_gene: TRBV18; j_gene: TRBJ2-2; d_gene: .; abundance: .
CDR3nt: TGCGCCAGCAGCTACCAAGAAGGGGGTGGGGGCACTGAAGCTTTCTTT; CDR3aa: CASSYQEGGGGTEAFF; v_gene: TRBV4-3; j_gene: TRBJ1-1; d_gene: .; abundance: .
CDR3nt: TGTGCCAGCAGCCAACGGGGCTACGAGCAGTACTTC; CDR3aa: CASSQRGYEQYF; v_gene: TRBV7-9; j_gene: TRBJ2-7; d_gene: .; abundance: .
CDR3nt: TGTGCCAGCAATCTCAGGGGGGTGGGTAGCGTTCCCTACGAGCAGTACTTC; CDR3aa: CASNLRGVGSVPYEQYF; v_gene: TRBV5-6; j_gene: TRBJ2-7; d_gene: .; abundance: .
CDR3nt: TGCAGCGTTCGTCCTCCCTTGGGGACTAGCGGGAGTCGAGATACGCAGTATTTT; CDR3aa: CSVRPPLGTSGSRDTQYF; v_gene: TRBV29-1; j_gene: TRBJ2-3; d_gene: TRBD2; abundance: .
CDR3nt: TGTGCCAGCAGCTCGACAGGTTCTTATGGCTACACCTTC; CDR3aa: CASSSTGSYGYTF; v_gene: TRBV7-3; j_gene: TRBJ1-2; d_gene: .; abundance: .
CDR3nt: TGCAGTATCAACAGGGGTGGGGGCTACACCTTC; CDR3aa: CSINRGGGYTF; v_gene: TRBV29-1; j_gene: TRBJ1-2; d_gene: TRBD1; abundance: .
CDR3nt: TGTGCCAGCAGCTTATTTGGGAGGAGAGAGGAGACCCAGTACTTC; CDR3aa: CASSLFGRREETQYF; v_gene: TRBV11-2; j_gene: TRBJ2-5; d_gene: .; abundance: .
CDR3nt: TGTGCCAGCAGTTACGAGACAGGGGCCGGATCACCCCTCCACTTT; CDR3aa: CASSYETGAGSPLHF; v_gene: TRBV6-5; j_gene: TRBJ1-6; d_gene: TRBD1; abundance: .